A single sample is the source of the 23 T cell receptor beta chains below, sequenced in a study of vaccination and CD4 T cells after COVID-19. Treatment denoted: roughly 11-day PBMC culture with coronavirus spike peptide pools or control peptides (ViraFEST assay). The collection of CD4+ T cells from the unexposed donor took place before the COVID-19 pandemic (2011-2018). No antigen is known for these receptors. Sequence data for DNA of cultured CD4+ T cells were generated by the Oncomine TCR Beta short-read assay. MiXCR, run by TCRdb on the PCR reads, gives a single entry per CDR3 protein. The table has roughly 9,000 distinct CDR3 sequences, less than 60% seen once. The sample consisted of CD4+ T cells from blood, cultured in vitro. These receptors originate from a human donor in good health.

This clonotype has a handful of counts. CDR3 sequence: CASSLTAGTGELFF. The CDR3 DNA is TGTGCCAGCAGCTTAACTGCGGGCACCGGGGAGCTGTTTTTT. The J gene is TRBJ2-2, the V gene TRBV7-6, with D possibly matching TRBD2 (5 bases). The V end was cut by 2 bases, the J end by 4 bases, with 8 bases between. Germline CDR1 reads SGHVS; CDR2 reads FNYEAQ. The CDR3 totals 14 residues.

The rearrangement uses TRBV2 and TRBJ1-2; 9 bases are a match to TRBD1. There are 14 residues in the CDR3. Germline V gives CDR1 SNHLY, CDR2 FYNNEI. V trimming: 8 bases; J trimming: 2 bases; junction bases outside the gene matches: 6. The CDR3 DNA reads TGTGCCAGCTGCCGGGACAGGGACAACTATGGCTACACCTTC. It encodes CASCRDRDNYGYTF.

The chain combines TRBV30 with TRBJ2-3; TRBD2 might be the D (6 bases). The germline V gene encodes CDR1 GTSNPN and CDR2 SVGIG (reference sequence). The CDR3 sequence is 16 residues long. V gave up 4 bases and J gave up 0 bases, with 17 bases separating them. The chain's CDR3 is CAWKAMGRLSTDTQYF. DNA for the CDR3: TGTGCCTGGAAGGCGATGGGGAGGCTTAGCACAGATACGCAGTATTTT. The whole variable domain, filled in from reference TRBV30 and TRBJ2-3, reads SQTIHQWPATLVQPVGSPLSLECTVEGTSNPNLYWYRQAAGRGLQLLFYSVGIGQISSEVPQNLSASRPQDRQFILSSKKLLLSDSGFYLCAWKAMGRLSTDTQYFGPGTRLTVL.

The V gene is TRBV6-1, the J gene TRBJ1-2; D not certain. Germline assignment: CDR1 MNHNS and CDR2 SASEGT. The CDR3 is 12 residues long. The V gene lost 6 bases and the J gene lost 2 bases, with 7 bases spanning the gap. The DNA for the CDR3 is TGTGCCAGCAGCCCCAGCAACTATGGCTACACCTTC. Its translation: CASSPSNYGYTF.

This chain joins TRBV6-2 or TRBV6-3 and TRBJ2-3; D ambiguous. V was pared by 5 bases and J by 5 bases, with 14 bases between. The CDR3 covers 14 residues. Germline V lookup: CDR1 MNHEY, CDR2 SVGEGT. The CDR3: CASSPPDHGDTQYF. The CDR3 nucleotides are TGTGCCAGCAGTCCACCGGACCACGGAGATACGCAGTATTTT.

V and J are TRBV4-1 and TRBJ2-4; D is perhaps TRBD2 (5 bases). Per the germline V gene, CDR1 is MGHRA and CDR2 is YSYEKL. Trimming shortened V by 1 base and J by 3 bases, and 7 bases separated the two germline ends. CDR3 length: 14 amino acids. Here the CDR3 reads CASSQVGLKNIQYF. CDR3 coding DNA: TGCGCCAGCAGCCAAGTAGGACTCAAAAACATTCAGTACTTC.

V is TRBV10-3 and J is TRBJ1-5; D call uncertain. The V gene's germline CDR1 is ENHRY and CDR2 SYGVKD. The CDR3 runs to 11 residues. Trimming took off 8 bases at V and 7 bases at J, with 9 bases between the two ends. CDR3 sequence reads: CAIGESQPQHF. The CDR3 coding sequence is TGTGCCATCGGGGAGAGCCAGCCCCAGCATTTT.

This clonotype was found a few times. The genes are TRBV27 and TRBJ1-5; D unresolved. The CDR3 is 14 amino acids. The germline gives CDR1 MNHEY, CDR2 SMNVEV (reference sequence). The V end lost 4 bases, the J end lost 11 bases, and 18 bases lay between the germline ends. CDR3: CASSSPRQSSAQHF. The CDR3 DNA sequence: TGTGCCAGCAGTTCCCCTCGCCAGTCCTCGGCCCAGCATTTT.

The CDR3 sequence is CASKFGVSGEAFF. As DNA, the CDR3 is TGCGCCAGCAAGTTCGGGGTGTCAGGTGAAGCTTTCTTT. The chain uses TRBV10-2 and TRBJ1-1, with D unresolved. The CDR3 contains 13 residues. Trimming removed 7 bases from V and 7 bases from J, with 16 bases in between. The germline V gene has CDR1 WSHSY and CDR2 SAAADI.

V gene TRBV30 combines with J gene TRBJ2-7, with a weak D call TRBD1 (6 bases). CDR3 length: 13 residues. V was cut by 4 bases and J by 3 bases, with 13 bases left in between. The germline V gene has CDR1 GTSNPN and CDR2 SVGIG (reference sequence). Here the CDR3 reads CAWTSRQVYEQYF. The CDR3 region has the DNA TGTGCCTGGACTTCCCGACAGGTCTACGAGCAGTACTTC.

CDR3 amino acids: CASTPHVGLGGEQYF. The CDR3, as DNA: TGTGCCAGCACCCCCCACGTTGGCCTGGGGGGTGAGCAGTACTTC. This chain uses TRBV6-2 or TRBV6-3 with TRBJ2-7; D may be TRBD2 (6 bases). Looked up from germline, CDR1 is MNHEY and CDR2 is SVGEGT. The V end lost 7 bases, the J end lost 7 bases, and 23 bases lay between the germline ends. The CDR3 has 15 residues.

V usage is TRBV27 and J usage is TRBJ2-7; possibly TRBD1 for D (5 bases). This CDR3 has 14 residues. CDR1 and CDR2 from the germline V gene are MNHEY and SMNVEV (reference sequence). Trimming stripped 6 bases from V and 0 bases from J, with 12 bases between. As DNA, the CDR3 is TGTGCCAGCAGCTCCAGGGCGTACTCCTACGAGCAGTACTTC. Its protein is CASSSRAYSYEQYF.

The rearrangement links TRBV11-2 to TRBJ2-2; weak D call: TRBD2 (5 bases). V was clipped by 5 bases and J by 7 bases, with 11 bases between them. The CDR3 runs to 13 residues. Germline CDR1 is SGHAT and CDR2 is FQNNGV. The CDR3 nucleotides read TGTGCCAGCAGCCCTGTTCGGGGCGGGGAGCTGTTTTTT. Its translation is CASSPVRGGELFF.

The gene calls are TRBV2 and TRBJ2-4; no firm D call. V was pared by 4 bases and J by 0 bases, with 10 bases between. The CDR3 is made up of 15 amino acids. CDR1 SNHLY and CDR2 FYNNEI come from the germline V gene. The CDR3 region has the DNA TGTGCCAGCAGTGTCAATGAGCTAGCCAAAAACATTCAGTACTTC. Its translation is CASSVNELAKNIQYF.

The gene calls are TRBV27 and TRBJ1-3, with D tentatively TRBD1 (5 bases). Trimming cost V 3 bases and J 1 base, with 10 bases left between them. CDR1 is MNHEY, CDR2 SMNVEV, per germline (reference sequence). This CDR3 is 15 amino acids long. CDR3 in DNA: TGTGCCAGCAGTTTCCGGGGCGGTTCTGGAAACACCATATATTTT. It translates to CASSFRGGSGNTIYF.

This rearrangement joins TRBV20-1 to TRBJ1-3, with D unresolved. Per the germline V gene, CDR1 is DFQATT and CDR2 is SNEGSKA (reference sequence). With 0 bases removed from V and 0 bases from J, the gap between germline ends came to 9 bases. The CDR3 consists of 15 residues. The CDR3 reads CSARDLESSGNTIYF. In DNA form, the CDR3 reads TGCAGTGCTAGAGATCTGGAGAGCTCTGGAAACACCATATATTTT.

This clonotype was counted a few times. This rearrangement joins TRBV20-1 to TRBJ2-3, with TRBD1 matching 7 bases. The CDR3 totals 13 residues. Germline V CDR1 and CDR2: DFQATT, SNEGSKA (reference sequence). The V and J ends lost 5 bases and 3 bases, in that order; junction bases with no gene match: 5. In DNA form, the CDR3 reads TGCAGTGCTCCAAACAGGGGAACAGATACGCAGTATTTT. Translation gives CSAPNRGTDTQYF.

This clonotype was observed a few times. CDR3 sequence reads: CASSKTQDSLNYGYTF. The CDR3 region has the DNA TGTGCCAGCAGTAAAACGCAGGACTCCCTTAACTATGGCTACACCTTC. The chain is built from TRBV6-8 and TRBJ1-2; no clear D gene. The CDR3 runs to 16 residues. V was cut by 5 bases and J by 1 base, with 17 bases left in between. CDR1 MNHGY and CDR2 SAAAGT come from the germline V gene.

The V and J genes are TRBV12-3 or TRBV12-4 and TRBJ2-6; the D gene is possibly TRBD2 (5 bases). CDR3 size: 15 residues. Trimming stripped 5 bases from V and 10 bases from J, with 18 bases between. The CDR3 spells CASSPSLEVRNVLTF. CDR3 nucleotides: TGTGCCAGCAGTCCAAGCTTGGAGGTCCGGAACGTCCTGACTTTC.

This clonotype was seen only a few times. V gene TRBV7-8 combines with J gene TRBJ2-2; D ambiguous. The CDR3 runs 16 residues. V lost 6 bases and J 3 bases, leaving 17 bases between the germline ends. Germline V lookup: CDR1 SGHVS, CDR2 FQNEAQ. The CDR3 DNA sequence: TGTGCCAGCAGTCCCCCCGGTGGCTCATACACCGGGGAGCTGTTTTTT. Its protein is CASSPPGGSYTGELFF.

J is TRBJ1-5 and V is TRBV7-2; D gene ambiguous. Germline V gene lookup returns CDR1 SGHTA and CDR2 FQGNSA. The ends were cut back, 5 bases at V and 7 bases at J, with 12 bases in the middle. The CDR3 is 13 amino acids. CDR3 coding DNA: TGTGCCAGCAGCCCCGGGGATTGGCAGCCCCAGCATTTT. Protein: CASSPGDWQPQHF.

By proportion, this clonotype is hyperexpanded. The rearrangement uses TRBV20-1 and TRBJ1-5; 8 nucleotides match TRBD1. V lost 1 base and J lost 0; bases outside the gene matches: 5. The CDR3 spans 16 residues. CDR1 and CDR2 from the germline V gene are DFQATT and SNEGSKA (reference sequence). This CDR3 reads CSARVGGQASNQPQHF. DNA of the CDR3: TGCAGTGCTAGAGTGGGGGGACAGGCTAGCAATCAGCCCCAGCATTTT.

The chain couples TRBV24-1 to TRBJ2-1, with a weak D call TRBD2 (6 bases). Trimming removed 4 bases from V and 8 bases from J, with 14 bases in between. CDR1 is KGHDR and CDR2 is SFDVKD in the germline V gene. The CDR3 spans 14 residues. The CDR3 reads CATSEDGSRDEQFF. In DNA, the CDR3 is TGTGCCACCAGTGAGGACGGGAGTAGGGATGAGCAGTTCTTC.